This T cell receptor (beta chain) was retrieved from a study of CD8+ T cells in alopecia areata. Notes on the study in general: Scalp repertoires also include resident alphabeta T cells from normal skin. Clonality was higher in lesional than normal scalp, especially in alopecia totalis/universalis.

Treatment meaning: oral pan-JAK inhibitor, 5-10 mg twice daily. Germline CDR1 is SGHRS and CDR2 is YFSETQ. CDR3 length equals 15 residues. The V end was cut by 0 bases, the J end by 6 bases, with 12 bases between. A word on this clone: The antigen remains unidentified.

RNA extraction was followed by reverse transcription into cDNA, which acted as the sequencing template. Libraries were prepared by immunoSEQ multiplex PCR; TCRdb keeps only in-frame clonotypes and omits some of them. The sample has 150,000 to 200,000 clones, about three fifths seen once; the top ten hold roughly 0.99%. This clonotype was sampled from a human donor with alopecia areata. The sequences come from CD4+ T cells sorted from blood, collected at week 4, from a patient treated with tofacitinib. The chain combines TRBV5-1 with TRBJ2-2, with D possibly being TRBD1 or TRBD2 (6 bases each). CDR3 residues: CASSLAAEGAGELFF. CDR3 nucleotides: TGCGCCAGCAGCTTGGCCGCGGAGGGGGCCGGGGAGCTGTTTTTT.